This T cell receptor beta chain was sequenced during a study of T cell responses to AZD1222 COVID-19 vaccine. Using immunoSEQ multiplex PCR, the repertoire was profiled, and TCRdb retains in-frame clones only, with some absent. The sample has around 100,000 clones, around nine tenths seen once. With 7 bases removed from V and 8 bases from J, the gap between germline ends came to 13 bases. The CDR3 consists of 12 residues. Germline-derived CDR1 and CDR2 are MDHEN and SYDVKM. Study findings and constraints: Among spike-specific TCRs, nearly half reportedly target unmutated variant regions.

Comments on this clone: Its antigen is undetermined.

V is TRBV28 and J is TRBJ2-3; possible D gene TRBD2, 6 bases. Sequenced here: peripheral blood, sampled on day 0 of AZD1222 vaccination. This sequence originates from an adult in good health. This CDR3 reads CASTFGDFTQYF. The CDR3 bases are TGTGCCAGCACTTTCGGGGACTTTACGCAGTATTTT.